Sequencing of this TCR beta chain was carried out in a study of molecular identifiers for immune sequencing clone quantification. Turning to this clonotype: The antigen remains undetermined.

Points from the study as a whole: Over 97% of effector molecules, but under 1% in naive cells, were held by clones with more than 20 RNA copies.

Libraries of bulk TCR were made by previously described methods (with listed TCR primers). TCRdb itself ran the PCR reads through MiXCR, one entry per CDR3 protein. The sample records 400,000 to 600,000 distinct CDR3 sequences, 20% to 25% being singletons. Sorted inputs of about 19,000 to 1,000,000 cells, with 10%, 30% or 50% RNA, yielded naive CD8 libraries. Trimming removed 2 bases from V and 3 bases from J; junction bases left unmatched: 6. This CDR3 has 15 amino acids. The germline V gene encodes CDR1 MNHEY and CDR2 SVGAGI. The chain links TRBV6-5 to TRBJ1-1; 7 bases agree with TRBD1. The sequencing input was naive CD8+ T cells from blood, with Jurkat cell RNA spiked in. Subset defined: FACS-sorted CD8+CD4-CCR7+CD45RA+ naive T cells. The receptor's source is a human donor in good health. Some libraries in this study had Jurkat cell RNA spiked in. The CDR3 reads CASSYTRTGYTEAFF. For the CDR3, the DNA is TGTGCCAGCAGTTACACCAGGACAGGCTACACTGAAGCTTTCTTT.